The present T cell receptor (beta chain) was sequenced within a study of cytomegalovirus exposure and HLA in healthy donors. The V gene end was trimmed by 3 bases and the J gene end by 5 bases; junction bases not matched to a gene: 9. Germline loops: CDR1 SGHAT, CDR2 FQNNGV. The CDR3 loop spans 15 amino acids. Primers included in the PCR were 60 Vbeta and 13 Jbeta primers. This table comes from immunoSEQ multiplex PCR, and its TCRdb copy is limited to in-frame clones, with some not included. Among tens of thousands of clones, roughly 70% were seen once, and the ten largest hold more than 12%. Study-wide results and limits: 87-base-pair reads could not separate some V segments, including TRBV6-2 and TRBV6-3. In all likelihood, a cluster of highly shared sequence variants was a sequencing artifact.

As to this clone: What it binds is not known.

The rearrangement joins TRBV11-2 to TRBJ2-7; TRBD1 aligns across 8 bases. Sequencing was performed on PBMCs. This TCR was sampled from a woman between 45 and 60 years old in good health and CMV-seropositive. The CDR3 sequence: CASSFTGTGLNEQYF. The CDR3 coding sequence is TGTGCCAGCAGCTTTACCGGGACAGGATTAAACGAGCAGTACTTC.